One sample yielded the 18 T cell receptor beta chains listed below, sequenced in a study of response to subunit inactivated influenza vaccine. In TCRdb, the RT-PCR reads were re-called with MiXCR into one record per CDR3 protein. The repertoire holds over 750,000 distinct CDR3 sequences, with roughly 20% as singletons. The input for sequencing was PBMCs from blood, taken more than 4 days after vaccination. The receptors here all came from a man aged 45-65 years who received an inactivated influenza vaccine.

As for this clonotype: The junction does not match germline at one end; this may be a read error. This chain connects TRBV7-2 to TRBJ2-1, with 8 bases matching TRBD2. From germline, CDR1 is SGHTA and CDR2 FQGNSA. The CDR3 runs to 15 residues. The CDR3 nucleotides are TGTGCCAGCAGCCCTACTAGCGGCTCCTACAATGAGCAGCTCTTC. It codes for CASSPTSGSYNEQLF.

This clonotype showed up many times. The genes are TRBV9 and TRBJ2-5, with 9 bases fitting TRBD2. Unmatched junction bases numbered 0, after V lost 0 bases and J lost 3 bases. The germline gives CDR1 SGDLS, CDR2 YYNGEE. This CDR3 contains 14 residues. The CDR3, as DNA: TGTGCCAGCAGCGTAGGACTAGCGGAAGAGACCCAGTACTTC. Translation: CASSVGLAEETQYF. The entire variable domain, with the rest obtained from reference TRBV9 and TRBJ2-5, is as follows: DSGVTQTPKHLITATGQRVTLRCSPRSGDLSVYWYQQSLDQGLQFLIQYYNGEERAKGNILERFSAQQFPDLHSELNLSSLELGDSALYFCASSVGLAEETQYFGPGTRLLVL.

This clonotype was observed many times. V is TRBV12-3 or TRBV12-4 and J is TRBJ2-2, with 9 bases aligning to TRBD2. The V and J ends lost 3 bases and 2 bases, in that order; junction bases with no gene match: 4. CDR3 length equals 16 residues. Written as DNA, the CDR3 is TGTGCCAGCAGTTTCGGCGGGAGGGCCAACACCGGGGAGCTGTTTTTT. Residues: CASSFGGRANTGELFF.

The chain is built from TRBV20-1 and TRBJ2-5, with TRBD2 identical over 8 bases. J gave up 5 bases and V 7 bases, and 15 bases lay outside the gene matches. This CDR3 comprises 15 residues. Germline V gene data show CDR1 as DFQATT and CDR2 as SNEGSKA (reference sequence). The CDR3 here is CSGGPREGYRETQYF. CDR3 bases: TGCAGTGGGGGGCCCCGGGAGGGTTACCGGGAGACCCAGTACTTC.

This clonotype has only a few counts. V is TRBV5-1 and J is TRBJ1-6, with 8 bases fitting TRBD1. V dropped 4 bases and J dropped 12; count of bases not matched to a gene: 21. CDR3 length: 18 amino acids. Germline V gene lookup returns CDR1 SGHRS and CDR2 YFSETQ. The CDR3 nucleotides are TGCGCCAGCAGCCGGGCTGGAGGCGGGGGACAGGCATGGGTACCCCTCCACTTT. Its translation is CASSRAGGGGQAWVPLHF.

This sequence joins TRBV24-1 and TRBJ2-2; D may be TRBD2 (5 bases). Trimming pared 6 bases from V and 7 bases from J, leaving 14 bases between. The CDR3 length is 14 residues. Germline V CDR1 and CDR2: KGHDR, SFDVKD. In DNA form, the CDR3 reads TGTGCCACCAGTAACGAGGGAAACGACGGGGAGCTGTTTTTT. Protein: CATSNEGNDGELFF.

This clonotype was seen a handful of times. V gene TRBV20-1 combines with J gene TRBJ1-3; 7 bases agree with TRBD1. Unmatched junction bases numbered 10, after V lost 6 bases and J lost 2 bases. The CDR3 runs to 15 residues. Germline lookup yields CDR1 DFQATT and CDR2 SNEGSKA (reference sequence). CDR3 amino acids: CSASPRDRPGNTIYF. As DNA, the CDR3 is TGCAGTGCCAGCCCTCGGGACAGACCTGGAAACACCATATATTTT.

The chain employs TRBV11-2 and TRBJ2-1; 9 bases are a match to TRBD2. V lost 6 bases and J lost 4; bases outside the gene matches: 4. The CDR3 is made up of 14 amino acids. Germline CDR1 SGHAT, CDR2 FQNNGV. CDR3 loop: CASRFAGGYNEQFF. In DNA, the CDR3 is TGTGCCAGCAGGTTCGCGGGGGGGTACAATGAGCAGTTCTTC.

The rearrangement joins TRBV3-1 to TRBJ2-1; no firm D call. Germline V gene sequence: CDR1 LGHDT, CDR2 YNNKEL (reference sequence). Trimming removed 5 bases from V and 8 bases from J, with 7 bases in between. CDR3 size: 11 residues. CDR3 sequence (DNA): TGTGCCAGCAGCAAGATCGATGAGCAGTTCTTC. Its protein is CASSKIDEQFF.

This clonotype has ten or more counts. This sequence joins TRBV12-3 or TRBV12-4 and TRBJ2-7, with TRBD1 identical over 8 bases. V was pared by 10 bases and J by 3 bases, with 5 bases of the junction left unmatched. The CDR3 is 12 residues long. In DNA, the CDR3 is TGTGCCACCGGACAGGGTATCTACGAGCAGTACTTC. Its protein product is CATGQGIYEQYF.

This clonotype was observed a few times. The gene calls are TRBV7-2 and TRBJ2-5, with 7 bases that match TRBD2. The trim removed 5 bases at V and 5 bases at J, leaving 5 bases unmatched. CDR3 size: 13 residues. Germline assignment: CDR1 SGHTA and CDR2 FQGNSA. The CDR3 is CASSARREETQYF. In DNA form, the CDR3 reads TGTGCCAGCAGCGCTCGGCGGGAGGAGACCCAGTACTTC.

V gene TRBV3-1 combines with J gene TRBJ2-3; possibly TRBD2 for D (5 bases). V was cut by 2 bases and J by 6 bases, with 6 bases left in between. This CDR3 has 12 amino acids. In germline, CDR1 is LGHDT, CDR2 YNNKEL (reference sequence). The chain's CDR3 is CASSQREDTQYF. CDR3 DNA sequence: TGTGCCAGCAGCCAAAGGGAGGATACGCAGTATTTT.

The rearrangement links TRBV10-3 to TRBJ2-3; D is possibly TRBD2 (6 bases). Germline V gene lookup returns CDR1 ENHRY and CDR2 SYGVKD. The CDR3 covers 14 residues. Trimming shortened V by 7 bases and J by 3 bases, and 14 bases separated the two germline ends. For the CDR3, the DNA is TGTGCCATCATGAGGGACTGGGGTACAGATACGCAGTATTTT. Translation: CAIMRDWGTDTQYF.

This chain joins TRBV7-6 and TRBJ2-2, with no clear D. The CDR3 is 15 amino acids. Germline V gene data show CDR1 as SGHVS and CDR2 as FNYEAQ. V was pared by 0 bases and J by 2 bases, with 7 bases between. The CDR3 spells CASSLATYNTGELFF. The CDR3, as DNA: TGTGCCAGCAGCTTAGCAACTTACAACACCGGGGAGCTGTTTTTT.

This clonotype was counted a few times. CDR3 nucleotide sequence: TGTGCCACCAGTGATTCCGGGACTAGCACCGGGGAGCTGTTTTTT. It encodes CATSDSGTSTGELFF. The V gene is TRBV24-1, the J gene TRBJ2-2, with 8 bases that match TRBD2. The CDR3 length is 15 residues. Trimming at V came to 2 bases and at J to 4 bases, leaving 2 bases not matched to a gene. The germline gives CDR1 KGHDR, CDR2 SFDVKD.

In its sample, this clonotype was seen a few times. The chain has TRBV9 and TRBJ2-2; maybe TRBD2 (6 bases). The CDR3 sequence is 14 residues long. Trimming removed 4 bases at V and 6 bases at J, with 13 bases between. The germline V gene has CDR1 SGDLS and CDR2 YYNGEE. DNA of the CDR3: TGTGCCAGCAGCCCCACGAGCGGGTCCGGGGAGCTGTTTTTT. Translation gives CASSPTSGSGELFF.

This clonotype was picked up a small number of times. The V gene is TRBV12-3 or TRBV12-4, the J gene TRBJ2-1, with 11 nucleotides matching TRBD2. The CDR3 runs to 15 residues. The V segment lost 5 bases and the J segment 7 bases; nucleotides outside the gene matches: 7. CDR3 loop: CASSLSGGERNEQFF. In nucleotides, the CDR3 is TGTGCCAGCAGTCTTAGCGGGGGGGAGAGGAATGAGCAGTTCTTC.

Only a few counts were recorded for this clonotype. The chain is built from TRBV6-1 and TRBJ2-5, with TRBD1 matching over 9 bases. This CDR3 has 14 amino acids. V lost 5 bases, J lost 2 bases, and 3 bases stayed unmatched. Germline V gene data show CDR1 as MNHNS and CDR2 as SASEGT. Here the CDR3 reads CASSTGTGQETQYF. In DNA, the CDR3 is TGTGCCAGCAGTACCGGGACAGGGCAAGAGACCCAGTACTTC.